This T cell receptor (beta chain) appears in the sequencing data of a study of shared T cell receptors in the human thymus. Measured with immunoSEQ multiplex PCR; TCRdb has only the in-frame clones, and not every one. The sample has hundreds of thousands of clones; 78% are singletons. Germline CDR1 SGDLS, CDR2 YYNGEE. The V and J ends lost 5 bases and 4 bases respectively, with 15 bases between them. The length of the CDR3 is 14 residues. This sample also appeared in a second study, on human thymus T cells. That publication notes: Immunologically healthy infants in Finland undergoing congenital heart defect surgery were the donors. It looked as if thymic and blood repertoires used V and J genes in a biased way. Related work found strong thymic repertoire overlap between unrelated individuals.

Material for sequencing was thymocytes. V and J are TRBV9 and TRBJ1-1; no definite D call. The clonotype comes from a boy in the first two years of life with a congenital heart defect. In DNA, the CDR3 is TGTGCCAGCAGGTCGGAGGCGAAAGTCACTGAAGCTTTCTTT. Amino acid sequence: CASRSEAKVTEAFF.